Listed here are 20 T cell receptor beta chains from one sample, sequenced in a study of CXCR4 blockade with PD-1 therapy in pancreatic cancer. Sequencing used immunoSEQ multiplex PCR; TCRdb keeps in-frame clones, though not all of them. This table has about 4,800 clones, 50% to 60% appearing once. Sequencing was carried out using tumor tissue. These receptors were taken from a human donor with pancreatic ductal adenocarcinoma.

The J gene is TRBJ1-1, the V gene TRBV4-1; D is unclear. Deletions cut 1 base from V and 7 bases from J, with 7 bases between. CDR1 and CDR2 from the germline V gene are MGHRA and YSYEKL. The CDR3 totals 12 residues. CDR3 in DNA: TGCGCCAGCAGCCAAGGGGAGGGTGAAGCTTTCTTT. Translating it yields CASSQGEGEAFF.

This clone has only a few counts. This chain joins TRBV18 and TRBJ1-5; 8 bases are a match to TRBD1. The CDR3 contains 14 residues. The V and J ends lost 4 bases and 7 bases, in that order; junction bases with no gene match: 6. Germline-derived CDR1 and CDR2 are KGHSH and LQKENI. Here the CDR3 DNA reads TGTGCCAGCTCACACGGACAGGGAGGCCAGCCCCAGCATTTT. This gives the protein CASSHGQGGQPQHF.

V is TRBV28 and J is TRBJ1-2, with TRBD1 identical over 12 bases. Germline trimming cut 5 bases from V and 4 bases from J; bases unmatched to any gene: 8. Germline V gene data show CDR1 as MDHEN and CDR2 as SYDVKM. The CDR3 sequence is 16 residues long. The CDR3: CASSTTGTGGFYGYTF. CDR3 coding DNA: TGTGCCAGCAGTACCACAGGGACAGGGGGCTTCTATGGCTACACCTTC.

This chain joins TRBV29-1 and TRBJ2-7; a possible D gene is TRBD2 (5 bases). CDR1 and CDR2 (germline): SQVTM, ANQGSEA. Trimming left V 6 bases short and J 6 bases short, with 15 bases between. The CDR3 has 12 residues. This CDR3 is CSVAPGTGEQYF. CDR3 DNA: TGCAGCGTCGCCCCGGGAACCGGCGAGCAGTACTTC.

The chain carries TRBV29-1 and TRBJ2-3; a possible D gene is TRBD2 (5 bases). Germline lookup yields CDR1 SQVTM and CDR2 ANQGSEA. Trimming stripped 3 bases from V and 4 bases from J, with 11 bases between. The CDR3 is made up of 13 amino acids. The CDR3 DNA is TGCAGCGTTGATCCGGACTCATCAGATACGCAGTATTTT. Translated: CSVDPDSSDTQYF.

The CDR3 loop is CSVAGDRISGNTIYF. Here the CDR3 DNA reads TGCAGCGTTGCCGGAGACAGAATCTCTGGAAACACCATATATTTT. J is TRBJ1-3 and V is TRBV29-1; D is perhaps TRBD1 (5 bases). The germline gives CDR1 SQVTM, CDR2 ANQGSEA. V lost 4 bases and J lost 0, with 13 bases in between. The CDR3 has 15 residues.

The chain combines TRBV30 with TRBJ1-2, with 7 bases fitting TRBD1. After removal of 2 bases from V and 4 bases from J, the junction contained 13 bases not matched to a gene. Germline CDR1 GTSNPN, CDR2 SVGIG (reference sequence). The length of the CDR3 is 16 residues. CDR3 sequence: CAWSTPTAGGIYGYTF. Here the CDR3 DNA reads TGTGCCTGGAGTACCCCCACCGCAGGGGGGATCTATGGCTACACCTTC.

This clone has just one count. The chain carries TRBV15 and TRBJ2-7, with 9 positions matching TRBD1. CDR1 and CDR2 (germline): LNHNV, YYDKDF (reference sequence). Unmatched junction bases numbered 4, after V lost 4 bases and J lost 3 bases. The CDR3 is 14 amino acids. As DNA, the CDR3 is TGTGCCACCAGCAAGGGACAGGGAGGCTACGAGCAGTACTTC. As protein: CATSKGQGGYEQYF.

To note about this clone: At one end, the junction sequence differs from germline, possibly due to a read error. V is TRBV27 and J is TRBJ2-7, with TRBD1 matching over 9 bases. Germline V gene sequence: CDR1 MNHEY, CDR2 SMNVEV (reference sequence). The CDR3 covers 15 residues. For the CDR3, the DNA is TGTGCCACCAGTGATCCGGGACAGGGCAACCACGAGCAGTACTTC. Translated: CATSDPGQGNHEQYF.

The table lists this clone with a few counts. V and J are TRBV6-7 and TRBJ2-2, with D perhaps given as TRBD1 or TRBD2 (5 bases each). TRBV6-7 is an ORF, with its function uncertain. CDR3 length: 14 residues. V gave up 10 bases and J gave up 0 bases, with 12 bases separating them. The CDR3 region has the DNA TGTGCCATCAAAGGGGACGCGAACACCGGGGAGCTGTTTTTT. Translating it yields CAIKGDANTGELFF.

The rearrangement links TRBV30 to TRBJ1-2; D is perhaps TRBD1 (6 bases). V was cut by 7 bases and J by 3 bases, with 15 bases left in between. Germline CDR1 GTSNPN, CDR2 SVGIG (reference sequence). There are 13 residues in the CDR3. CDR3 protein: CAYIGGTDYGYTF. The CDR3 DNA reads TGTGCCTACATAGGGGGGACGGACTATGGCTACACCTTC.

This chain connects TRBV10-2 to TRBJ1-2; 7 bases align to TRBD1. Trimming took 5 bases from V and 2 from J; bases not matched to a gene: 2. Per germline, CDR1 WSHSY and CDR2 SAAADI. This CDR3 has 13 residues. CDR3 in amino acids: CASSMTGNYGYTF. CDR3 in DNA: TGCGCCAGCAGTATGACAGGGAACTATGGCTACACCTTC.

This clone was counted between two and nine times. V usage is TRBV7-6 and J usage is TRBJ2-5; D is undetermined. There are 15 residues in the CDR3. V shed 5 bases and J shed 4 bases, with 17 bases lying between them. Germline V gives CDR1 SGHVS, CDR2 FNYEAQ. CDR3 loop: CASSQARLVGETQYF. CDR3 sequence (DNA): TGTGCCAGCAGCCAAGCTCGACTGGTGGGAGAGACCCAGTACTTC.

The rearrangement uses TRBV25-1 and TRBJ2-1, with 9 nucleotides matching TRBD2. Looked up from germline, CDR1 is MGHDK and CDR2 is SYGVNS. Unmatched junction bases numbered 6, after V lost 1 base and J lost 2 bases. The CDR3 extends over 17 amino acids. The CDR3 spells CASSEWLAGDTYNEQFF. As DNA, the CDR3 is TGTGCCAGCAGTGAATGGTTAGCGGGAGATACCTACAATGAGCAGTTCTTC.

The chain has TRBV19 and TRBJ2-3; D gene uncertain. CDR3 length equals 12 residues. CDR1 and CDR2 (germline): LNHDA, SQIVND (reference sequence). V was trimmed by 7 bases and J by 1 base, leaving 6 bases between them. As DNA, the CDR3 is TGTGCCAGTACCGGCGGCACAGATACGCAGTATTTT. This codes for CASTGGTDTQYF.

In its sample, this clone was seen a few times. CDR3 DNA: TGCGCCAGCAGCCACGATAGGGGGGGCGGATTTTACAATGAGCAGTTCTTC. Its protein is CASSHDRGGGFYNEQFF. The chain is built from TRBV1 and TRBJ2-1; no check of the table's D call, TRBD2, against the DNA was made. TRBV1 is noted as a pseudogene. The CDR3 is 17 residues long.

This sequence joins TRBV19 and TRBJ2-6; TRBD1 might be the D (6 bases). This CDR3 comprises 17 residues. V lost 3 bases to trimming and J lost 0 bases, with 12 bases between them. The germline V gene encodes CDR1 LNHDA and CDR2 SQIVND (reference sequence). The CDR3 region has the DNA TGTGCCAGTAGTATTCTCGGACAGATCTCTGGGGCCAACGTCCTGACTTTC. Translating it yields CASSILGQISGANVLTF.

The V and J genes are TRBV15 and TRBJ1-4; 10 bases map to TRBD1. Per the germline V gene, CDR1 is LNHNV and CDR2 is YYDKDF (reference sequence). This CDR3 region has 15 residues. Germline trimming cut 0 bases from V and 6 bases from J; bases unmatched to any gene: 1. The CDR3 nucleotides read TGTGCCACCAGCAGAGAGACAGGGGGCTATGAAAAACTGTTTTTT. Its protein is CATSRETGGYEKLFF.

CDR3 protein: CASTAGVTGELFF. The CDR3, as DNA: TGTGCCAGCACCGCGGGGGTAACCGGGGAGCTGTTTTTT. The rearrangement uses TRBV28 and TRBJ2-2; the match to TRBD2 covers 7 bases. The CDR3 loop spans 13 amino acids. V shed 7 bases, J shed 5 bases, and the junction held 4 bases outside the gene matches. Germline values: CDR1 MDHEN, CDR2 SYDVKM.

The chain employs TRBV29-1 and TRBJ1-5; D not resolved. The CDR3 has 13 residues. The germline gives CDR1 SQVTM, CDR2 ANQGSEA. Trimming stripped 6 bases from V and 3 bases from J, with 12 bases between. CDR3 nucleotide sequence: TGCAGCGTCGCTCTAAGCTACAATCAGCCCCAGCATTTT. The encoded protein is CSVALSYNQPQHF. Looking up the rest from reference TRBV29-1 and TRBJ1-5 gives the full variable domain: SAVISQKPSRDICQRGTSLTIQCQVDSQVTMMFWYRQQPGQSLTLIATANQGSEATYESGFVIDKFPISRPNLTFSTLTVSNMSPEDSSIYLCSVALSYNQPQHFGDGTRLSIL.